These 32 T cell receptor beta chains originate from one sample sequenced in a study of cytomegalovirus exposure and HLA in healthy donors. The PCR ran on 60 Vbeta and 13 Jbeta primers. Clones were sequenced by immunoSEQ multiplex PCR, and TCRdb holds only the in-frame ones, with some missing. The table includes roughly 98,000 clones, 70% to 80% detected once. The sequencing sample was made of PBMCs. All receptors derive from a man aged 18 to 29 in good health and CMV-seropositive.

The rearrangement joins TRBV7-9 to TRBJ2-1; D ambiguous. The CDR3 has 14 residues. CDR1 and CDR2 (germline): SEHNR, FQNEAQ (reference sequence). The V gene lost 5 bases and the J gene lost 8 bases, with 16 bases spanning the gap. The CDR3 nucleotides read TGTGCCAGCAGCGCGACCAGGTTGCTCCATGAGCAGTTCTTC. It codes for CASSATRLLHEQFF.

The gene calls are TRBV7-8 and TRBJ2-1, with 12 positions matching TRBD2. The germline V gene encodes CDR1 SGHVS and CDR2 FQNEAQ. The CDR3 totals 13 residues. The J segment lost 10 bases and the V segment lost 6 bases, leaving 4 bases of the junction unmatched. The CDR3 bases are TGTGCCAGCAGTGATGGACTAGCGGGGGAGCAGTTCTTC. The encoded protein is CASSDGLAGEQFF.

The chain joins TRBV5-1 to TRBJ1-1; 8 bases line up with TRBD1. Germline CDR1 reads SGHRS; CDR2 reads YFSETQ. There are 16 residues in the CDR3. With 3 bases clipped from V and 4 bases from J, the junction kept 11 bases outside the gene matches. CDR3 region: CASSYDRGRASTEAFF. The CDR3 nucleotides are TGCGCCAGCAGCTATGACAGGGGAAGGGCGAGCACTGAAGCTTTCTTT.

This chain uses TRBV5-1 with TRBJ1-5, with D unresolved. The V end lost 5 bases, the J end lost 0 bases, and 9 bases lay between the germline ends. Germline V lookup: CDR1 SGHRS, CDR2 YFSETQ. CDR3 length: 14 residues. The CDR3, as DNA: TGCGCCAGCAGAGAGACATATAGCAATCAGCCCCAGCATTTT. The encoded protein is CASRETYSNQPQHF. Supplemented by reference TRBV5-1 and TRBJ1-5, the full variable domain reads KAGVTQTPRYLIKTRGQQVTLSCSPISGHRSVSWYQQTPGQGLQFLFEYFSETQRNKGNFPGRFSGRQFSNSRSEMNVSTLELGDSALYLCASRETYSNQPQHFGDGTRLSIL.

This clone was recorded once. The V gene is TRBV28, the J gene TRBJ2-7; TRBD1 aligns across 7 bases. This CDR3 is 15 amino acids long. Germline V gene data show CDR1 as MDHEN and CDR2 as SYDVKM. V lost 5 bases and J lost 7; bases outside the gene matches: 14. The CDR3 here is CASSLLGDRAEEQYF. CDR3 nucleotide sequence: TGTGCCAGCAGTCTCCTCGGCGACAGGGCGGAAGAGCAGTACTTC.

Note on this clone: Because it lacks the conserved phenylalanine or tryptophan at the end, this CDR3 is likely a read error. Because the CDR3's place on the DNA is in doubt, the DNA is left out and the CDR3 is given as listed by TCRdb. The CDR3 loop reads CASSEDLQVGPQA. The chain recombines TRBV6-1 with TRBJ1-2; the table's D call of TRBD1 was not tested on the DNA. CDR1 is MNHNS and CDR2 is SASEGT in the germline V gene. Both ends counted, the CDR3 spans 13 residues.

CDR3 DNA: TGTGCCACCACCCCGGACCGGGGGGCGTACGAGCAGTACTTC. Translating it yields CATTPDRGAYEQYF. The chain employs TRBV15 and TRBJ2-7; a possible D gene is TRBD2 (7 bases). Germline V gene data show CDR1 as LNHNV and CDR2 as YYDKDF (reference sequence). The germline V and J ends were trimmed by 7 bases and 4 bases, with 17 bases remaining between them. The CDR3 is 14 amino acids. The complete variable domain, with remaining parts taken from reference TRBV15 and TRBJ2-7, reads DAMVIQNPRYQVTQFGKPVTLSCSQTLNHNVMYWYQQKSSQAPKLLFHYYDKDFNNEADTPDNFQSRRPNTSFCFLDIRSPGLGDTAMYLCATTPDRGAYEQYFGPGTRLTVT.

The gene calls are TRBV19 and TRBJ1-2; 10 bases align to TRBD1. The CDR3 contains 17 residues. V shed 4 bases and J 1 base; nucleotides not matched to a gene: 9. Germline V gene sequence: CDR1 LNHDA, CDR2 SQIVND (reference sequence). The CDR3, as DNA: TGTGCCAGTAGTAACCGGGACAGGGGCTCTATTAACTATGGCTACACCTTC. As protein: CASSNRDRGSINYGYTF.

The chain uses TRBV4-1 and TRBJ1-2, with D possibly being TRBD1 (6 bases). Germline CDR1 reads MGHRA; CDR2 reads YSYEKL. The CDR3 spans 16 residues. V lost 1 base to trimming and J lost 8 bases, with 20 bases between them. The DNA for the CDR3 is TGCGCCAGCAGCCAAGCTGCCCCGTCGGGAACAGGGGGCTACACCTTC. It encodes CASSQAAPSGTGGYTF.

V gene TRBV7-2 combines with J gene TRBJ2-1; D perhaps matches TRBD2 (7 bases). Per germline, CDR1 SGHTA and CDR2 FQGNSA. The CDR3 loop spans 15 amino acids. The V end lost 0 bases, the J end lost 6 bases, and 12 bases lay between the germline ends. For the CDR3, the DNA is TGTGCCAGCAGCTTAGCGGGGGGGCCCTCCAATGAGCAGTTCTTC. Translated, it gives CASSLAGGPSNEQFF.

The J gene is TRBJ2-2, the V gene TRBV5-1, with 8 bases that match TRBD1. V shed 3 bases and J 3 bases; nucleotides not matched to a gene: 7. The germline CDR1 and CDR2 sequences are SGHRS and YFSETQ. The CDR3 contains 16 residues. The DNA for the CDR3 is TGCGCCAGCAGCTCCCCCGGGACAGGTGACACCGGGGAGCTGTTTTTT. Translating gives CASSSPGTGDTGELFF.

J is TRBJ2-2 and V is TRBV2, with 8 bases lining up with TRBD1. The CDR3 has 13 residues. V gave up 9 bases and J gave up 7 bases; unmatched junction bases: 7. CDR1 and CDR2 (germline): SNHLY, FYNNEI. The DNA of the CDR3 is TGTGCCAGTTCGGACAGGGAGTACGGGGAGCTGTTTTTT. Encoded protein: CASSDREYGELFF.

This rearrangement joins TRBV6-5 to TRBJ2-7; 10 nucleotides align to TRBD1. After removal of 5 bases from V and 3 bases from J, the junction contained 7 bases not matched to a gene. The CDR3 contains 15 residues. Germline assignment: CDR1 MNHEY and CDR2 SVGAGI. CDR3 amino acids: CASSRARTGGYEQYF. For the CDR3, the DNA is TGTGCCAGCAGTAGGGCCCGGACAGGGGGCTACGAGCAGTACTTC.

By share, this clone counts as medium-sized. This chain joins TRBV27 and TRBJ2-7, with a tentative D call TRBD1 (6 bases). Germline V gene sequence: CDR1 MNHEY, CDR2 SMNVEV (reference sequence). CDR3 length: 14 amino acids. V lost 6 bases to trimming and J lost 5 bases, with 17 bases between them. CDR3 loop: CASRIQGVNNEQYF. In DNA form, the CDR3 reads TGTGCCAGCAGAATACAGGGTGTTAATAACGAGCAGTACTTC.

This chain connects TRBV6-1 to TRBJ2-3; weak D call: TRBD2 (6 bases). The V end was cut by 4 bases, the J end by 6 bases, with 14 bases between. Germline V gene sequence: CDR1 MNHNS, CDR2 SASEGT. The CDR3 has 14 amino acids. The CDR3 DNA reads TGTGCCAGCAGTGTTGAGAGGGCGGGGGATACGCAGTATTTT. Translated: CASSVERAGDTQYF.

This clone was counted once. This likely comes from a read error, as the CDR3 has no conserved phenylalanine or tryptophan at its end. Because the CDR3's place on the DNA is in doubt, the DNA is left out and the CDR3 is given as listed by TCRdb. The chain is built from TRBV6-1 and TRBJ1-2; the listed D gene, TRBD1, was not tested against the DNA. The CDR3 is made up of 10 amino acids, end residues included. The germline gives CDR1 MNHNS, CDR2 SASEGT. CDR3 sequence: CASSDHGHTN.

The genes are TRBV6-1 and TRBJ2-7; TRBD1 aligns across 8 bases. Losses at the gene ends were 8 bases for V and 9 bases for J; bases not matched to a gene: 18. This CDR3 is 15 amino acids long. Germline lookup yields CDR1 MNHNS and CDR2 SASEGT. The CDR3 sequence is CASSRRGTGATRQYF. In DNA, the CDR3 is TGTGCCAGCTCCCGGAGGGGGACAGGAGCTACGAGGCAGTACTTC.

The chain combines TRBV28 with TRBJ1-2, with a possible D match to TRBD1 (5 bases). The CDR3 sequence is 13 residues long. V was cut by 3 bases and J by 5 bases, with 10 bases left in between. Germline values: CDR1 MDHEN, CDR2 SYDVKM. CDR3 sequence reads: CASSFSGRYGYTF. Here the CDR3 DNA reads TGTGCCAGCAGTTTTTCAGGGAGGTATGGCTACACCTTC.

This clone was counted a few times. This rearrangement joins TRBV29-1 to TRBJ2-3, with D possibly being TRBD1 (6 bases). With 6 bases removed from V and 2 bases from J, the gap between germline ends came to 12 bases. Per the germline V gene, CDR1 is SQVTM and CDR2 is ANQGSEA. CDR3 length equals 13 residues. CDR3 sequence (DNA): TGCAGCGTCGCAACAGGGTACACAGATACGCAGTATTTT. Its protein product is CSVATGYTDTQYF.

V usage is TRBV10-1 and J usage is TRBJ2-3, with 8 bases identical to TRBD2. Germline loops: CDR1 WNHNN, CDR2 SYGVQD (reference sequence). The CDR3 has 15 amino acids. Trimming took 3 bases from V and 2 from J; bases not matched to a gene: 4. DNA for the CDR3: TGCGCCAGCAGTGAAATTAGCGGGGACACAGATACGCAGTATTTT. It translates to CASSEISGDTDTQYF.

The chain recombines TRBV9 with TRBJ2-5, with TRBD2 matching over 7 bases. Germline trimming cut 0 bases from V and 5 bases from J; bases unmatched to any gene: 10. Germline V CDR1 and CDR2: SGDLS, YYNGEE. This CDR3 contains 16 residues. The CDR3 sequence: CASSVGGGGRGETQYF. CDR3 nucleotides: TGTGCCAGCAGCGTAGGAGGCGGGGGTCGGGGGGAGACCCAGTACTTC.

J is TRBJ2-1 and V is TRBV9; TRBD1 might be the D (6 bases). Germline CDR1 and CDR2: SGDLS and YYNGEE. V dropped 2 bases and J dropped 5 bases, with 17 bases sitting between them. The CDR3 has 16 amino acids. The CDR3 coding sequence is TGTGCCAGCAGCGTTGGCTTGACAGGATCGAACAATGAGCAGTTCTTC. Protein product: CASSVGLTGSNNEQFF.

The chain has TRBV9 and TRBJ2-5; 7 bases are a match to TRBD1. The CDR3 consists of 16 residues. Germline V gene sequence: CDR1 SGDLS, CDR2 YYNGEE. Unmatched junction bases numbered 6, after V lost 1 base and J lost 0 bases. CDR3 protein: CASSVSDRAHQETQYF. CDR3 in DNA: TGTGCCAGCAGCGTATCAGACAGGGCACACCAAGAGACCCAGTACTTC.

The chain uses TRBV7-8 and TRBJ1-2; TRBD1 might be the D (6 bases). V lost 3 bases and J lost 3, with 17 bases in between. The CDR3 runs to 16 residues. Germline values: CDR1 SGHVS, CDR2 FQNEAQ. The CDR3 DNA is TGTGCCAGCAGCTTGTTGGACAGACTGAAAGACTATGGCTACACCTTC. This translates into CASSLLDRLKDYGYTF.

The chain carries TRBV10-3 and TRBJ1-1; perhaps TRBD1 as D (6 bases). This CDR3 has 14 amino acids. V was cut by 10 bases and J by 4 bases, with 19 bases left in between. Germline V CDR1 and CDR2: ENHRY, SYGVKD. The CDR3 sequence: CASRTGSLGTEAFF. CDR3 DNA sequence: TGTGCCAGCCGCACAGGGAGTTTGGGCACTGAAGCTTTCTTT.

Here the CDR3 DNA reads TGTGCCAGCAGCTTAGAAACGACTAGCGGGTTCGAGCAGTACTTC. Its translation is CASSLETTSGFEQYF. The J gene is TRBJ2-7, the V gene TRBV7-6; 10 nucleotides agree with TRBD2. The CDR3 extends over 15 amino acids. Germline CDR1 reads SGHVS; CDR2 reads FNYEAQ. V trimming: 1 base; J trimming: 6 bases; junction bases outside the gene matches: 6.

This chain uses TRBV11-2 with TRBJ2-3; TRBD1 matches at 7 bases. With 1 base clipped from V and 3 bases from J, the junction kept 7 bases outside the gene matches. CDR3 length: 16 residues. The germline gives CDR1 SGHAT, CDR2 FQNNGV. For the CDR3, the DNA is TGTGCCAGCAGCTTAGTAGCAGGGGGAAGGACAGATACGCAGTATTTT. Translated, it gives CASSLVAGGRTDTQYF.

This clone was picked up many times. This chain links TRBV4-2 with TRBJ2-1; TRBD2 is a possible D gene (5 bases). This CDR3 has 14 residues. CDR1 LGHNA and CDR2 YNFKEQ come from the germline V gene. V gave up 7 bases and J gave up 8 bases, with 18 bases separating them. CDR3 region: CASTSDSPGDEQFF. CDR3 DNA sequence: TGTGCCAGCACCTCGGACTCGCCTGGGGATGAGCAGTTCTTC.

The chain joins TRBV4-1 to TRBJ2-7; weak D call: TRBD2 (5 bases). The CDR3 is 12 residues long. V was cut by 5 bases and J by 6 bases, with 11 bases left in between. In germline, CDR1 is MGHRA, CDR2 YSYEKL. Here the CDR3 reads CASSKGLGEQYF. CDR3 nucleotide sequence: TGCGCCAGCAGCAAAGGACTTGGCGAGCAGTACTTC.

This rearrangement joins TRBV19 to TRBJ2-3; a possible D gene is TRBD2 (6 bases). CDR1 and CDR2 (germline): LNHDA, SQIVND (reference sequence). The CDR3 covers 14 residues. V lost 7 bases to trimming and J lost 0 bases, with 11 bases between them. The CDR3 sequence: CASIGAGSTDTQYF. The CDR3 bases are TGTGCCAGTATAGGGGCGGGGAGCACAGATACGCAGTATTTT. Complete variable domain (other parts from reference TRBV19 and TRBJ2-3): DGGITQSPKYLFRKEGQNVTLSCEQNLNHDAMYWYRQDPGQGLRLIYYSQIVNDFQKGDIAEGYSVSREKKESFPLTVTSAQKNPTAFYLCASIGAGSTDTQYFGPGTRLTVL.

This clone was observed once. This chain uses TRBV29-1 with TRBJ1-1; D uncertain. Trimming took off 4 bases at V and 1 base at J, with 7 bases between the two ends. Germline V gives CDR1 SQVTM, CDR2 ANQGSEA. The CDR3 sequence is 12 residues long. CDR3 nucleotides: TGCAGCGTTGGTGAAGCGAACACTGAAGCTTTCTTT. Translated: CSVGEANTEAFF. The whole variable domain, filled in from reference TRBV29-1 and TRBJ1-1, reads SAVISQKPSRDICQRGTSLTIQCQVDSQVTMMFWYRQQPGQSLTLIATANQGSEATYESGFVIDKFPISRPNLTFSTLTVSNMSPEDSSIYLCSVGEANTEAFFGQGTRLTVV.

This clone has more than one count but fewer than ten. The V and J genes are TRBV5-6 and TRBJ1-5, with D possibly being TRBD1 (6 bases). The CDR3 is made up of 14 amino acids. The V gene lost 2 bases and the J gene lost 4 bases, with 10 bases spanning the gap. Germline CDR1 SGHDT, CDR2 YYEEEE. DNA for the CDR3: TGTGCCAGCAGCTTTTCTACAGGGAATCAGCCCCAGCATTTT. Translated, it gives CASSFSTGNQPQHF.